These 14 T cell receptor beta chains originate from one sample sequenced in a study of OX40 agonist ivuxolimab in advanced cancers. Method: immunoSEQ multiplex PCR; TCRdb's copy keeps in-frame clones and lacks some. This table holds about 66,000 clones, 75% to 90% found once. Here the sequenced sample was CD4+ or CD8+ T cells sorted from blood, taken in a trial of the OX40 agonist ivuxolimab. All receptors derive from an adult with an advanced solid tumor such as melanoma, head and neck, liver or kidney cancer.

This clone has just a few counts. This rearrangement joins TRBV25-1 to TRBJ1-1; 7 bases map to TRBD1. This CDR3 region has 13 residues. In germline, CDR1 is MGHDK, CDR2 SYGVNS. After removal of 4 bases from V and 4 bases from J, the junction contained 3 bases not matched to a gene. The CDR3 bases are TGTGCCAGCAGTGCAACAGGGGTCACTGAAGCTTTCTTT. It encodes CASSATGVTEAFF. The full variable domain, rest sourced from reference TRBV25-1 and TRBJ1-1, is EADIYQTPRYLVIGTGKKITLECSQTMGHDKMYWYQQDPGMELHLIHYSYGVNSTEKGDLSSESTVSRIRTEHFPLTLESARPSHTSQYLCASSATGVTEAFFGQGTRLTVV.

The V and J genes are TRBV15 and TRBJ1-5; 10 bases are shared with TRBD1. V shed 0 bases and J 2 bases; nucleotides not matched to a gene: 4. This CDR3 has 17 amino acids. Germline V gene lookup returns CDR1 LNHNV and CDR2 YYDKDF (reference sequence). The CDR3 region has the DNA TGTGCCACCAGCAGAGAGAGGGACAGGGGCGGCAATCAGCCCCAGCATTTT. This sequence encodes CATSRERDRGGNQPQHF.

The CDR3 loop is CASSEGIRGTEAFF. The CDR3 DNA follows: TGTGCCAGCAGTGAAGGAATAAGGGGAACTGAAGCTTTCTTT. The rearrangement uses TRBV6-1 and TRBJ1-1; D may be TRBD1 (5 bases). CDR3 length: 14 amino acids. Germline CDR1 is MNHNS and CDR2 is SASEGT. The V end lost 1 base, the J end lost 5 bases, and 11 bases lay between the germline ends.

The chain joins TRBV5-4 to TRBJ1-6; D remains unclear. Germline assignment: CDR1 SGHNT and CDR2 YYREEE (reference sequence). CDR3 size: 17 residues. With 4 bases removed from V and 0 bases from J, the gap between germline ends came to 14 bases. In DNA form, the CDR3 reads TGTGCCAGCAGCGCGGGCAGAAGGAGCTCCTATAATTCACCCCTCCACTTT. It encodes CASSAGRRSSYNSPLHF.

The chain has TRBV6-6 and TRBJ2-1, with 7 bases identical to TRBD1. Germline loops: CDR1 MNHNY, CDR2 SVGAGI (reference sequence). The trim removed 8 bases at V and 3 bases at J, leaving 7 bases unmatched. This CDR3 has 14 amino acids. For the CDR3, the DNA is TGTGCCAGCTATCGGGACAGCAACTACAATGAGCAGTTCTTC. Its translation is CASYRDSNYNEQFF.

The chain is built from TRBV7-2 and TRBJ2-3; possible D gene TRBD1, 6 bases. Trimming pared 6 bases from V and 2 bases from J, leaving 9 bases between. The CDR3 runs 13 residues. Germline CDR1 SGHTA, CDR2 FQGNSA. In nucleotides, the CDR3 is TGTGCCAGCAGAGGGGGAAACACAGATACGCAGTATTTT. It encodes CASRGGNTDTQYF.

The CDR3 nucleotides are TGTGCCAGCAGTCTGCTGGTCGGACTACTAGCGGGAGTGAAACATGAGCAGTTCTTC. It yields the protein CASSLLVGLLAGVKHEQFF. This sequence joins TRBV7-9 and TRBJ2-1, with TRBD2 matching 11 bases. V was pared by 6 bases and J by 8 bases, with 21 bases of the junction left unmatched. This CDR3 has 19 residues. Germline assignment: CDR1 SEHNR and CDR2 FQNEAQ (reference sequence).

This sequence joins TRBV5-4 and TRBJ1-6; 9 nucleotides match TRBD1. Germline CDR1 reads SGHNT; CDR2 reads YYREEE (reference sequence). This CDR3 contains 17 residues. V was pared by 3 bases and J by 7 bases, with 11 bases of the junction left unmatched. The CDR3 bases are TGTGCCAGCAGCTCAAAACAGGGGGCGCTCCTGAATTCACCCCTCCACTTT. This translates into CASSSKQGALLNSPLHF.

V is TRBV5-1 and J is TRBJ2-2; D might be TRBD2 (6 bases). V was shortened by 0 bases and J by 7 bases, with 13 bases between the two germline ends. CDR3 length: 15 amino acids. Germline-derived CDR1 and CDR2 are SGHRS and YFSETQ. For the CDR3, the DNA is TGCGCCAGCAGCTTGGAGTTAGCGGCTGACGGGGAGCTGTTTTTT. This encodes CASSLELAADGELFF.

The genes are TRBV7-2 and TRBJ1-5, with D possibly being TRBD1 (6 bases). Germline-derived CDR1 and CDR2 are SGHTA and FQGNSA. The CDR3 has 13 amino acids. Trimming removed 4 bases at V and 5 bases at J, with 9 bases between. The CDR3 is CASSYRVDQPQHF. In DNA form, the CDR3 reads TGTGCCAGCAGCTACAGGGTGGATCAGCCCCAGCATTTT. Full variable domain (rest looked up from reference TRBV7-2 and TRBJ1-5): GAGVSQSPSNKVTEKGKDVELRCDPISGHTALYWYRQSLGQGLEFLIYFQGNSAPDKSGLPSDRFSAERTGGSVSTLTIQRTQQEDSAVYLCASSYRVDQPQHFGDGTRLSIL.

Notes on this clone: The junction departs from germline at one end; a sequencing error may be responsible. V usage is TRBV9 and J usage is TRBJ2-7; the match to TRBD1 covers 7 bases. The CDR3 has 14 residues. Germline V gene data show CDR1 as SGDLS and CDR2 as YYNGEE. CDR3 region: CAGSVQGERSEQYF. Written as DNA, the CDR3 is TGTGCCGGCAGCGTTCAGGGGGAAAGGTCCGAGCAGTACTTC.

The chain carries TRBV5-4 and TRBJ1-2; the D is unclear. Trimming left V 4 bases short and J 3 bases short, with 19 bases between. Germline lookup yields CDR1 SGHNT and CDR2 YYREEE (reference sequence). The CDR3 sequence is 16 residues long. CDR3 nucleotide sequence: TGTGCCAGCAGCCCGGGAAGGGCAGGCCTTGACTATGGCTACACCTTC. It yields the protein CASSPGRAGLDYGYTF.

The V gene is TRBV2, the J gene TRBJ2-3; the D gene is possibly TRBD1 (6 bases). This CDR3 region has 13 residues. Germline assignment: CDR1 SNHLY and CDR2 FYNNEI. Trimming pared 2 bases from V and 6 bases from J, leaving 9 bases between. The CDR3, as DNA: TGTGCCAGCAGTGAACAGGGGTTGGATACGCAGTATTTT. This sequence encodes CASSEQGLDTQYF.

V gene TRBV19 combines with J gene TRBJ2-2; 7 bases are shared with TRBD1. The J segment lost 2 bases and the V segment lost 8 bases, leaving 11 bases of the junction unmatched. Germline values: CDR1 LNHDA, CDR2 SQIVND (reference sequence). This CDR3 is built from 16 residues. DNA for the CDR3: TGTGCCAGTGTAAATTTTCCAGGGGGAAACACCGGGGAGCTGTTTTTT. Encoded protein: CASVNFPGGNTGELFF.